The present T cell receptor (beta chain) was sequenced within a study of CD8+ T cells in alopecia areata. A few counts support this clone. Alopecia areata patients provided lesional scalp punch biopsies and peripheral blood, both collected for the study. CDR3 size: 17 residues. Germline assignment: CDR1 MGHRA and CDR2 YSYEKL. V lost 0 bases to trimming and J lost 7 bases, with 19 bases between them. It was cDNA, reverse transcribed from extracted RNA, that served as the sequencing template. The protocol was immunoSEQ multiplex PCR, while the TCRdb copy is restricted to in-frame clones and leaves out a portion. Among 80,000 to 100,000 clones listed, 41% were seen once.

This receptor was taken from a human donor with alopecia areata. Sequencing was performed on CD4+ T cells sorted from blood. The chain is built from TRBV4-1 and TRBJ1-5; a weak D match, TRBD1 (5 bases). For the CDR3, the DNA is TGCGCCAGCAGCCAAGAGTCAAGGAGGGGTCGGGGGCAGCCCCAGCATTTT. Translated, it gives CASSQESRRGRGQPQHF.